This TCR beta chain was sequenced in a study of breast tumors, draining lymph nodes, adjacent tissues. V shed 5 bases and J 2 bases; nucleotides not matched to a gene: 7. Germline V gene sequence: CDR1 SGHDT, CDR2 YYEEEE. CDR3 length equals 15 residues. Breast cancer patients provided tissue from their axillary draining lymph nodes. Study conclusions and caveats: Findings are consistent with lymph node origin and intratumoral expansion of most tumor T cells. Tumor T cell lymph node origin was a supported hypothesis, not proven. Tumors had less TCR diversity than lymph nodes, more than nontumor tissue. Luminal-like breast cancer showed significantly higher tumor–nontumor repertoire similarity than basal-like.

This clonotype was recorded many times. The antigen is undetermined. TCRdb used MiXCR to reprocess the multiplex PCR reads, holding one entry per CDR3 protein. The table has 290,000 or so distinct CDR3 sequences, 30% to 35% seen once. This chain joins TRBV5-6 and TRBJ2-3, with 8 bases matching TRBD1. This TCR came from a female donor with breast cancer. Some clones in this sample may be carry-over from other donors' samples. The sequenced sample was axillary lymph node tissue. CDR3 loop: CASRKDREPTDTQYF. CDR3 sequence (DNA): TGTGCCAGCAGGAAGGACAGGGAGCCCACAGATACGCAGTATTTT.